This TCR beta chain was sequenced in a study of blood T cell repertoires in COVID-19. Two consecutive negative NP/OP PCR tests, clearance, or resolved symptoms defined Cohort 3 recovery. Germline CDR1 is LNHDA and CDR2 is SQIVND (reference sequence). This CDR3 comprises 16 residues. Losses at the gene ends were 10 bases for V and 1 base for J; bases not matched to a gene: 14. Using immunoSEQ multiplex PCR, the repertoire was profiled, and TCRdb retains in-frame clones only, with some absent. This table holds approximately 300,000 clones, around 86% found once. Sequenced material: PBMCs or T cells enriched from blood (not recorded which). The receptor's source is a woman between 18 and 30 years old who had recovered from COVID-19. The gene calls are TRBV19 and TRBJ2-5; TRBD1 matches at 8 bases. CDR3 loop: CATGQGTTYLQETQYF. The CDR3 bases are TGTGCCACCGGACAGGGTACTACCTACCTCCAAGAGACCCAGTACTTC.